This T cell receptor (beta chain) was sequenced for a study of CD8 T cells in ankylosing spondylitis. Study-wide points: Roughly 8 highly homologous variants made up a TCR beta motif that seemed to typify ankylosing spondylitis blood. Significant enrichment of disease-linked clones was reported in matched ankylosing spondylitis synovial fluid.

Germline assignment: CDR1 SGHNT and CDR2 YENEEA. This CDR3 spans 13 amino acids. V lost 4 bases and J lost 7, with 11 bases in between. The authors made TCR beta libraries by quantitative 5'-RACE with molecular barcodes. In TCRdb, the 5' RACE reads were re-called with MiXCR into one record per CDR3 protein. This table holds fewer than 450,000 distinct CDR3 sequences, under 20% found once. As concerns this clonotype: Its antigen is still unknown.

This clonotype was sampled from a male donor with ankylosing spondylitis. This sequence joins TRBV11-3 and TRBJ2-1; D unresolved. The source material was blood, either unsorted or a sorted T cell fraction (not recorded which). In DNA form, the CDR3 reads TGTGCCAGCAGCTCGCATCCGGAAAATGAGCAGTTCTTC. Translation: CASSSHPENEQFF. The full variable domain, with the rest looked up from reference TRBV11-3 and TRBJ2-1, is EAGVVQSPRYKIIEKKQPVAFWCNPISGHNTLYWYLQNLGQGPELLIRYENEEAVDDSQLPKDRFSAERLKGVDSTLKIQPAELGDSAVYLCASSSHPENEQFFGPGTRLTVL.